This is a list of T cell receptor beta chains from one sample in a study. In TCRdb, the 5' RACE reads were re-called with MiXCR into one record per CDR3 protein. This sample carries more than 55,000 distinct CDR3 sequences, less than 25% of them seen once, and the ten largest clones take under 3.5%. The sample consisted of tumor-infiltrating Tregs sorted from the breast tumor. The receptors were sampled from a female donor with breast cancer. The CDR3 runs from the conserved cysteine through the conserved F or W. The D gene is left open where the match is weak. Only part of the rows carry a size: once, few, many, or a class if the clone is expanded.

j_call	v_call	d_call	clone_size	cdr3_aa	cdr3_nt
TRBJ2-6	TRBV5-1	NA	few	CASTGQSLGANVLTF	TGCGCCAGCACCGGACAGTCTCTGGGGGCCAACGTCCTGACTTTC
TRBJ2-6	TRBV24-1	NA	NA	CATSGHKTGANVLTF	TGTGCCACCAGTGGCCATAAGACTGGGGCCAACGTCCTGACTTTC
TRBJ1-1	TRBV12-3/TRBV12-4	NA	NA	CASSLTANTEAFF	TGTGCCAGCAGTTTGACGGCGAACACTGAAGCTTTCTTT
TRBJ1-1	TRBV7-9	NA	many	CASSFDGYNTEAFF	TGTGCCAGCAGCTTTGACGGTTACAACACTGAAGCTTTCTTT
TRBJ2-3	TRBV4-2	TRBD2	few	CASSRGGSGRAGDTQYF	TGTGCCAGCAGCCGGGGGGGTAGCGGGAGGGCCGGAGATACGCAGTATTTT
TRBJ1-5	TRBV28	TRBD1	NA	CASSNDRGFQQPQHF	TGTGCCAGCAGTAATGACAGGGGGTTTCAACAGCCCCAGCATTTT
TRBJ1-1	TRBV5-4	TRBD1	NA	CASSRTGEYTEAFF	TGTGCCAGCAGCCGTACAGGGGAGTACACTGAAGCTTTCTTT
TRBJ2-7	TRBV6-5	NA	NA	CASSYSRVRSYEQYF	TGTGCCAGCAGTTACTCGAGGGTACGCTCCTACGAGCAGTACTTC
TRBJ1-2	TRBV7-9	TRBD1	few	CAIQGGVGGYTF	TGTGCCATCCAAGGGGGCGTGGGTGGCTACACCTTC
TRBJ1-1	TRBV5-1	NA	many	CASSWGDSYTEAFF	TGCGCCAGCAGCTGGGGAGACAGTTACACTGAAGCTTTCTTT
TRBJ1-1	TRBV6-2/TRBV6-3	NA	NA	CATGGTGGLNTEAFF	TGTGCCACCGGCGGTACGGGGGGACTGAACACTGAAGCCTTCTTT
TRBJ2-7	TRBV5-1	TRBD1	few	CASSLQGSADEQYF	TGCGCCAGCAGCTTACAGGGGTCTGCGGACGAGCAGTACTTC
TRBJ1-5	TRBV6-6	TRBD1	NA	CASSGQGRNQPQHF	TGTGCCAGCAGTGGACAGGGCCGGAATCAGCCCCAGCATTTT
TRBJ2-7	TRBV6-2/TRBV6-3	NA	few	CASSYLGSEQYF	TGTGCCAGCAGTTACCTCGGATCCGAGCAGTACTTC
TRBJ1-6	TRBV6-1	NA	NA	CASTGGFQMDSPLHF	TGTGCCAGCACGGGAGGTTTTCAGATGGATTCACCCCTCCACTTT
TRBJ2-1	TRBV18	NA	NA	CASSPPSGRRDEQFF	TGTGCCAGCTCACCACCGTCAGGGCGTCGGGATGAGCAGTTCTTC
TRBJ2-4	TRBV6-2/TRBV6-3	NA	few	CASRDTGTTIPYF	TGTGCCAGCAGGGATACAGGGACCACGATCCCATACTTC
TRBJ2-7	TRBV10-3	TRBD1	NA	CAIRGTDRDLNEQYF	TGTGCCATCAGAGGAACGGACAGGGATCTGAACGAGCAGTACTTC
TRBJ2-1	TRBV5-1	TRBD2	NA	CAGSPTSGGALRSYNEQFF	TGCGCCGGCAGCCCAACTAGCGGGGGGGCATTAAGATCCTACAATGAGCAGTTCTTC
TRBJ2-2	TRBV20-1	NA	NA	CSARKQGPSNTGELFF	TGCAGTGCTAGAAAGCAGGGCCCTTCGAACACCGGGGAGCTGTTTTTT
TRBJ1-1	TRBV7-9	NA	NA	CASSLFSRGMNTEAFF	TGTGCCAGCAGCTTATTTAGTAGGGGGATGAACACTGAAGCTTTCTTT
TRBJ2-5	TRBV24-1	NA	NA	CATSGGALQEETQYF	TGTGCCACCAGCGGTGGAGCACTACAAGAAGAGACCCAGTACTTC
TRBJ2-1	TRBV28	TRBD2	NA	CASEASGSLYNEQFF	TGTGCCAGCGAAGCTAGCGGCTCCTTGTACAATGAGCAGTTCTTC
TRBJ1-2	TRBV7-2	NA	NA	CASSPQRYGYTF	TGTGCCAGCAGCCCACAGAGATATGGCTACACCTTC
TRBJ1-2	TRBV7-2	NA	many	CASSLVSNSNYGYTF	TGTGCCAGCAGCTTAGTGAGCAATAGTAACTATGGCTACACCTTC
TRBJ2-2	TRBV20-1	NA	few	CSALEYGELFF	TGCAGTGCTCTTGAATACGGGGAGCTGTTTTTT
TRBJ2-7	TRBV5-1	NA	NA	CASSSYRDGEQYF	TGCGCCAGCAGCTCCTACAGGGATGGCGAGCAGTACTTC
TRBJ1-2	TRBV6-1	NA	NA	CASSDTGKANYGYTF	TGTGCCAGCAGTGACACAGGGAAGGCGAACTATGGCTACACCTTC
TRBJ2-1	TRBV20-1	NA	many	CSATTGLVYNEQFF	TGCAGTGCTACCACCGGCCTTGTGTACAATGAGCAGTTCTTC
TRBJ2-1	TRBV14	TRBD2	NA	CASSTGTRISYNEQFF	TGTGCCAGCAGCACCGGGACTAGGATCTCCTACAATGAGCAGTTCTTC
TRBJ2-1	TRBV5-1	TRBD2	many	CASRPSGYNEQFF	TGCGCCAGCAGGCCTAGCGGCTACAATGAGCAGTTCTTC
TRBJ2-3	TRBV20-1	TRBD2	NA	CSARDYNPGGPDTQCF	TGCAGTGCTAGAGATTATAATCCGGGAGGGCCAGATACGCAGTGTTTT
TRBJ2-1	TRBV28	NA	few	CASSETSRRSYNEQFF	TGTGCCAGCAGTGAGACTAGTCGACGTTCCTACAATGAGCAGTTCTTC
TRBJ2-7	TRBV5-1	NA	NA	CASSLESYEQYF	TGCGCCAGCAGCTTGGAGTCCTACGAGCAGTACTTC
TRBJ2-7	TRBV20-1	TRBD1	few	CSAGRPGQGSYEQYF	TGCAGTGCTGGCAGACCGGGACAGGGCTCCTACGAGCAGTACTTC
TRBJ2-1	TRBV5-5	TRBD1	NA	CASSRRYGTGSSYNGQFF	TGTGCCAGCAGCCGGCGGTACGGGACAGGTTCTTCTTACAATGGGCAGTTCTTC
TRBJ2-1	TRBV4-1	NA	many	CASSQFPLGAYEQFF	TGCGCCAGCAGCCAATTCCCACTAGGTGCATATGAGCAGTTCTTC
TRBJ2-1	TRBV20-1	NA	NA	CSAADGTREFF	TGCAGTGCCGCAGACGGGACCCGCGAGTTCTTC
TRBJ2-7	TRBV7-9	NA	medium-sized	CASRVSFSSYEQYF	TGTGCCAGCAGGGTTAGTTTCAGCTCCTACGAGCAGTACTTC
TRBJ2-1	TRBV5-1	NA	NA	CASSLGGGWNNEQFF	TGCGCCAGCAGCTTGGGAGGGGGGTGGAACAATGAGCAGTTCTTC
TRBJ2-7	TRBV28	NA	few	CASSTESGSWGEQYF	TGTGCCAGCAGTACAGAGTCCGGGAGCTGGGGCGAGCAGTACTTC
TRBJ2-5	TRBV24-1	NA	few	CATGGDQETQYF	TGTGCCACCGGAGGGGACCAAGAGACCCAGTACTTC
TRBJ2-7	TRBV20-1	NA	many	CSARGTPYEQYF	TGCAGTGCTAGAGGGACCCCCTACGAGCAGTACTTC
TRBJ2-1	TRBV4-1	TRBD1	few	CATRGYNEQSF	TGCGCCACCAGGGGGTACAATGAGCAGTCCTTC
TRBJ1-1	TRBV20-1	NA	NA	CSAYRGRMNTEAFF	TGCAGTGCTTATCGGGGCAGGATGAACACTGAAGCTTTCTTT
TRBJ1-1	TRBV18	NA	NA	CASSRGNQMNTEAFF	TGTGCCAGCTCACGGGGAAACCAGATGAACACTGAAGCTTTCTTT
TRBJ2-6	TRBV4-3	NA	NA	CASSQGHLRSSGANVLTF	TGCGCCAGCAGCCAAGGACACTTACGGTCCTCTGGGGCCAACGTCCTGACTTTC
TRBJ1-1	TRBV4-3	NA	many	CASSQDAGNFVAFF	TGCGCCAGCAGCCAAGATGCCGGAAATTTTGTAGCTTTCTTT
TRBJ2-1	TRBV11-2	TRBD2	NA	CASSFPRRGGDYNEQFF	TGCGCCAGCAGCTTCCCCAGGCGGGGGGGAGACTACAATGAGCAGTTCTTC
TRBJ2-7	TRBV7-2	TRBD1	few	CASSVGTGGYEQYF	TGTGCCAGCAGCGTCGGGACAGGGGGCTACGAGCAGTACTTC
TRBJ2-1	TRBV7-3	NA	few	CASSLSGGTGEQFF	TGTGCCAGCAGCCTTTCCGGGGGAACGGGTGAGCAGTTCTTC
TRBJ2-1	TRBV5-5	TRBD2	NA	CASSLVGGVYYNEQFF	TGTGCCAGCAGCTTGGTTGGGGGGGTCTACTACAATGAGCAGTTCTTC
TRBJ1-6	TRBV28	TRBD1	few	CASIRQGAKNSPLHF	TGTGCCAGCATCAGACAGGGGGCAAAGAATTCACCCCTCCACTTT
TRBJ1-5	TRBV6-1	TRBD1	NA	CTSSAIGTGSNQPQHF	TGTACCAGCAGTGCGATTGGGACAGGCTCCAATCAGCCCCAGCATTTT
TRBJ1-4	TRBV7-2	TRBD1	few	CASSLSGTGGGEKLFF	TGTGCCAGCAGCTTAAGTGGGACAGGGGGGGGTGAAAAACTGTTTTTT